This is a list of T cell receptor beta chains from one sample in a study of blood T cells in healthy people across ages. TCRdb reprocessed the 5' RACE reads via MiXCR and lists one record per CDR3 protein. The sample carries 1,800,000 or so distinct CDR3 sequences, about 39% recorded once. The sequenced material came from blood. These receptors were collected from a human donor in good health. The CDR3 runs from the conserved cysteine through the conserved F or W. Each record gives: J gene, clone size, V gene, D gene, CDR3 DNA, CDR3 protein. A D gene is named only where the DNA matches it firmly. Clone size, where shown, is once, few, many, or a class for clones that have expanded.

TRBJ1-1 . TRBV28 . TGTGCCAGCAGTTCCCATCGGAGTCCTGAAGCTTTCTTT CASSSHRSPEAFF
TRBJ2-1 few TRBV11-1 . TGTGCCAGCAGCGTAAATCCTAGGGGTAATGAGCAGTTCTTC CASSVNPRGNEQFF
TRBJ2-5 . TRBV29-1 TRBD2 TGCAGCGTCGAAGATCAGGGCAGGGAGGGATACGGGCAGTACTTC CSVEDQGREGYGQYF
TRBJ2-5 . TRBV2 . TGTGCCAGCAACGGTCGGTATTGGGAGACCCAGTACTTC CASNGRYWETQYF
TRBJ2-7 few TRBV18 TRBD1 TGTGCCAGCTCACCAAGGGACAGAATCTACGAGCAGTACTTC CASSPRDRIYEQYF
TRBJ1-1 . TRBV29-1 . TGCAGCGTTAGAGAGCCGAACACTGAAGCTTTCTTT CSVREPNTEAFF
TRBJ2-1 few TRBV24-1 TRBD2 TGTGCCACCAGTGATGCTCTAGCGGGCAATGAGCAGTTCTTC CATSDALAGNEQFF
TRBJ1-1 few TRBV6-6 TRBD1 TGTGCCAGCAGCTTGGACAGGGCGAGGACTGAAGCTTTCTTT CASSLDRARTEAFF
TRBJ1-1 few TRBV10-3 . TGTGCCATCAGTGCATGGGGGGATGGGACTGAAGCTTTCTTT CAISAWGDGTEAFF
TRBJ2-3 . TRBV9 . TGTGCCAGCAGCGTAATGCCGTCGGATACGCTGTATTTT CASSVMPSDTLYF
TRBJ1-2 . TRBV20-1 TRBD1 TGCAGTGCTAGAGAACAGGCGGGGGGACAGAGGGGAGGAGGCTACACCTTC CSAREQAGGQRGGGYTF
TRBJ2-5 . TRBV7-6 TRBD2 TGTGCCAGCAGCCGACCTAGCGGGGGGGGGAGAGAGACCCAGTACTTC CASSRPSGGGRETQYF
TRBJ2-2 once TRBV4-1 . TGCGCCAGCAGCCCAACAATATACAGGGCGAACACCGGGGAGCTGTTTTTT CASSPTIYRANTGELFF
TRBJ2-7 . TRBV20-1 . TGCAGTGCTAGAGATCGTAGGGCTGATTACGAGCAGTACTTC CSARDRRADYEQYF
TRBJ2-7 . TRBV2 . TGTGCCAGCAGTGAAAAATCGGGGACATTCTACGAGCAGTACTTC CASSEKSGTFYEQYF
TRBJ2-1 few TRBV20-1 TRBD2 TGCAGTGCTAGACATCCCGGGGGGAGTAGTAATGAGCAGTTCTTC CSARHPGGSSNEQFF
TRBJ2-3 . TRBV4-3 TRBD2 TGCGCCAGCAGCCAAGATCCAGTTAGCGGGGGGGCCGGAGATACGCAGTATTTT CASSQDPVSGGAGDTQYF
TRBJ2-5 few TRBV6-5 . TGTGCCAGCAGTACAATGCCTACAGGGTTGGAGACCCAGTACTTC CASSTMPTGLETQYF
TRBJ2-5 . TRBV15 TRBD2 TGTGCCACCGGCGACATGGCGGGGGGCCAAGAGACCCAGTACTTC CATGDMAGGQETQYF
TRBJ2-1 . TRBV12-3/TRBV12-4 . TGTGCCAGCAGTTTCGAACAGTCTGAGCAGTTCTTC CASSFEQSEQFF
TRBJ2-5 . TRBV5-1 TRBD2 TGCGCCAGCAGCATGACTAGCCCGAGAGAGACCCAGTACTTC CASSMTSPRETQYF
TRBJ1-1 . TRBV12-3/TRBV12-4 . TGTGCCAGCAGTTTAGGGGGGTTCCTTGAAGCTTTCTTT CASSLGGFLEAFF
TRBJ2-3 few TRBV20-1 TRBD2 TGCAGTGCTAGAGATCCCGGGACTAGCGGGGGCATCGACACAGATACGCAGTATTTT CSARDPGTSGGIDTDTQYF
TRBJ2-7 . TRBV29-1 . TGCAGCGTGGAGATTGGGGGAACCGGCGACGAGCAGTACTTC CSVEIGGTGDEQYF
TRBJ1-1 few TRBV6-6 . TGTGCCAGCAGCGTGAGGTCTGAAGCTTTCTTT CASSVRSEAFF
TRBJ1-2 . TRBV6-2/TRBV6-3 . TGTGCCAGCACCAAGGGGACAAGAGCTAACTATGGCTACACCTTC CASTKGTRANYGYTF
TRBJ2-7 . TRBV27 . TGTGCCAGCAGGGGAGCAGGGTACCCCCACGAGCAGTACTTC CASRGAGYPHEQYF
TRBJ2-5 . TRBV7-2 . TGTGCCAGCAGCTTAGCCCTCGGGGTTGGGTCAAAAGAGACCCAGTACTTC CASSLALGVGSKETQYF
TRBJ1-2 . TRBV9 . TGTGCCAGCAGCGCGACGGGGGGGTGGAATGGCTGCACCTTC CASSATGGWNGCTF
TRBJ2-7 . TRBV6-5 . TGTGCCAGCAGTTACCTCCCCGCGACGGCGTCCGCCTGGGCCTACGAGCAGTACTTC CASSYLPATASAWAYEQYF
TRBJ1-2 . TRBV7-2 . TGTGCCGGCAGCTCCCGCAATACTGGCTACACCTTC CAGSSRNTGYTF
TRBJ1-2 few TRBV4-2 TRBD1 TGTGCCAGCAGCCAAGATGAGGGACAGGAGAACTATGGCTACACCTTC CASSQDEGQENYGYTF
TRBJ2-2 . TRBV4-1 . TGCGCCAGCAGCCAAACGGACAGTAAACGGGGCGGGGAGCTGTTTTTT CASSQTDSKRGGELFF
TRBJ2-5 . TRBV6-5 TRBD1 TGTGCCAGCAGTTACTCGGACAGGGGGCTGGGGGAGACCCAGTACTTC CASSYSDRGLGETQYF
TRBJ2-3 few TRBV6-5 . TGTGCCAGCAGTCCTATAGACTCGTCCACAGATACGCAGTATTTT CASSPIDSSTDTQYF
TRBJ2-3 few TRBV29-1 . TGCAGCGTTGAAACGGTTGGGAGGGATACGCAGTATTTT CSVETVGRDTQYF
TRBJ1-1 . TRBV5-1 . TGCGCCAGCAGCTTGCTCGGAGGGGACACTGAAGCTTTCTTT CASSLLGGDTEAFF
TRBJ2-7 . TRBV6-1 . TGTGCCAGCAGGCCCTTCTCCCCTTACGAGCAGTACTTC CASRPFSPYEQYF
TRBJ1-1 few TRBV7-2 . TGTGCCAGCAGCTCCCGACAGAGCACTGAAGCTTTCTTT CASSSRQSTEAFF
TRBJ1-4 . TRBV7-2 . TGTGCCAGCAGCTTACGGAGTAAAAATGAAAAACTGTTTTTT CASSLRSKNEKLFF
TRBJ2-7 . TRBV7-2 . TGTGCCAGCAGCTGGGGGGGCACCCCCTCCTACGAGCAGTACTTC CASSWGGTPSYEQYF
TRBJ1-1 . TRBV7-6 . TGTGCCAGCAGCTTAGATCAGATGAACACTGAAGCTTTCTTT CASSLDQMNTEAFF
TRBJ2-1 . TRBV10-3 . TGTGCCACCCGGGACCAAGGAGGCAATGAGCAGTTCTTC CATRDQGGNEQFF
TRBJ2-1 . TRBV5-6 TRBD2 TGTGCCAGCAGCTTGGTAAGCGGGGGACCTCTCTCCTACAATGAGCAGTTCTTC CASSLVSGGPLSYNEQFF
TRBJ1-4 . TRBV20-1 . TGCAGTGCTAGAGACCCACTTTCGGGGGACCCCGAAAGACTGTTTTTT CSARDPLSGDPERLFF
TRBJ2-5 . TRBV5-1 TRBD2 TGCGCCAGCAGCTTGAGGAGCGGGGGGAACCAAGAGACCCAGTACTTC CASSLRSGGNQETQYF
TRBJ1-2 . TRBV5-5 . TGTGCCAGCAGCCCGGAACCCCTTAACTATGGCTACACCTTC CASSPEPLNYGYTF
TRBJ2-5 few TRBV20-1 . TGCAGTGCTGGAGTTACGGAGACCCAGTACTTC CSAGVTETQYF
TRBJ1-2 few TRBV20-1 TRBD1 TGCAGTGCTAGAACCCGGACAGGGCACTATGGCTACACCTTC CSARTRTGHYGYTF
TRBJ2-7 few TRBV6-6 TRBD2 TGTGCCAGCTTTGATTGGGATCTAGCGGGGGACTACAATGAGCAGTACTTC CASFDWDLAGDYNEQYF
TRBJ1-2 few TRBV9 . TGTGCCAGCAGCGGGAGGAGGGGCCACCCTGGCTACACCTTC CASSGRRGHPGYTF
TRBJ2-7 . TRBV9 . TGTGCCAGCAGCGTAGAATCCTCCCTCTCCGAGCAGTACTTC CASSVESSLSEQYF
TRBJ2-7 . TRBV12-3/TRBV12-4 . TGTGCCGGCAGTTACAGGGTCCACGAGCAGTACTTC CAGSYRVHEQYF
TRBJ2-3 few TRBV5-1 TRBD1 TGCGCCAGTAGCTTCCCGAGACAGGGTGCAGATACGCAGTATTTT CASSFPRQGADTQYF
TRBJ1-1 few TRBV4-3 . TGCGCCAGCAGCCAAGTTTGGGGTTTCACTGAAGCTTTCTTT CASSQVWGFTEAFF